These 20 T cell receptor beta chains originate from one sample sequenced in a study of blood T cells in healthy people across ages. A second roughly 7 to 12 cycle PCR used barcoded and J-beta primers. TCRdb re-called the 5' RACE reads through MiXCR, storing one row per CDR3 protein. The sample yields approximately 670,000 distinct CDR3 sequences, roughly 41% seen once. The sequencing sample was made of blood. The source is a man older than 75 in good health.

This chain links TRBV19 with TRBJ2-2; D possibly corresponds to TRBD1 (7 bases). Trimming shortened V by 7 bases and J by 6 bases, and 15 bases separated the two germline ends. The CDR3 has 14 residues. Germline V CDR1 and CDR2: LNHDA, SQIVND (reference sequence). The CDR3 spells CASIPARGAGELFF. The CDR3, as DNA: TGTGCCAGTATCCCGGCCAGGGGGGCCGGGGAGCTGTTTTTT.

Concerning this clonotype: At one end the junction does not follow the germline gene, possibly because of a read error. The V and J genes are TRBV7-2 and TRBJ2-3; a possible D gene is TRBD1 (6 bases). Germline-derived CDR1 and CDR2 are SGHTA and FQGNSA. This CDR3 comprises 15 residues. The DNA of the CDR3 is TGTGCCAGCAACTTAGATTGGACAGACACAGATACGCATTATTTT. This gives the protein CASNLDWTDTDTHYF.

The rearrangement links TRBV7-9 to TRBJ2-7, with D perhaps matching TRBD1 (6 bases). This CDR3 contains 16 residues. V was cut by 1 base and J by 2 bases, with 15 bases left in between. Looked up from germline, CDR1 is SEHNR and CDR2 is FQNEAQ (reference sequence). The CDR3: CASSLDWSGVPYEQYF. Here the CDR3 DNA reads TGTGCCAGCAGCTTAGACTGGTCAGGGGTTCCCTACGAGCAGTACTTC.

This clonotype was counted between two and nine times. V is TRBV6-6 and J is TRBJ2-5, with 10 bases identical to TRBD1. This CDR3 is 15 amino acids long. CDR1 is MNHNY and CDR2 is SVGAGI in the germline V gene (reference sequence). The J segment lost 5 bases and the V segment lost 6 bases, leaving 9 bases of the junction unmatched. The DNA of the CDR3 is TGTGCCAGCAGAAGGGACAGGGGACGTGGCGAGACCCAGTACTTC. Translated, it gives CASRRDRGRGETQYF.

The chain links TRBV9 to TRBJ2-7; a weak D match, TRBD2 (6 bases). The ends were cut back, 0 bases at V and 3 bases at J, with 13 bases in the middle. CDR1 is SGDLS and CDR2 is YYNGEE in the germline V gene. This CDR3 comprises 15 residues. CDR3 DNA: TGTGCCAGCAGCGTAGCGGAGGGGTTACGCTACGAGCAGTACTTC. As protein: CASSVAEGLRYEQYF.

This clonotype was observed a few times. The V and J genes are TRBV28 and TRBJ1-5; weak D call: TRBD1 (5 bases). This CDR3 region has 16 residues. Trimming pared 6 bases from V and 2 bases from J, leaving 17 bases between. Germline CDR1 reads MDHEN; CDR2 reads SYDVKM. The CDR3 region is CASRTGAAMGNQPQHF. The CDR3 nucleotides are TGTGCCAGCAGGACTGGGGCCGCGATGGGCAATCAGCCCCAGCATTTT.

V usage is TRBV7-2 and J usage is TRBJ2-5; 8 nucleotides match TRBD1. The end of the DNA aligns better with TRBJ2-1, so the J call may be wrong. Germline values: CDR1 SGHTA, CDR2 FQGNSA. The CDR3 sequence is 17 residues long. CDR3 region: CASSSPDRGRFSETQFF. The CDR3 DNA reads TGTGCCAGCAGCTCCCCCGACAGGGGTCGTTTTTCTGAGACCCAGTTCTTC.

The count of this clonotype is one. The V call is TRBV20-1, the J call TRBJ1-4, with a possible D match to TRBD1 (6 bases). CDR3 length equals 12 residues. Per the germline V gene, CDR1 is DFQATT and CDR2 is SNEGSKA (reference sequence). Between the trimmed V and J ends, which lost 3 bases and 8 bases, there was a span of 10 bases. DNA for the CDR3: TGCAGTGCTAGGGGGGGCGGCGAAAAACTGTTTTTT. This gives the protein CSARGGGEKLFF.

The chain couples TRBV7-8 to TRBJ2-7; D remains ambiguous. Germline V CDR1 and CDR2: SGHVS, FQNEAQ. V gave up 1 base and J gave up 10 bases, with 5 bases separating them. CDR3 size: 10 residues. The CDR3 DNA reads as TGTGCCAGCAGCTTAGGGGCCCAGTACTTC. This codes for CASSLGAQYF. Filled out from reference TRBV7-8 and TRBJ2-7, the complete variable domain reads GAGVSQSPRYKVAKRGQDVALRCDPISGHVSLFWYQQALGQGPEFLTYFQNEAQLDKSGLPSDRFFAERPEGSVSTLKIQRTQQEDSAVYLCASSLGAQYFGPGTRLTVT.

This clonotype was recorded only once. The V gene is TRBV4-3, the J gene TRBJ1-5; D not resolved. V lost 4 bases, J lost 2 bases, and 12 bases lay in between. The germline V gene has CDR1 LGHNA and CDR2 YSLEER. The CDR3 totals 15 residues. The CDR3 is CASSLKRGGNQPQHF. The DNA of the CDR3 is TGCGCCAGCAGCCTGAAGCGGGGAGGCAATCAGCCCCAGCATTTT.

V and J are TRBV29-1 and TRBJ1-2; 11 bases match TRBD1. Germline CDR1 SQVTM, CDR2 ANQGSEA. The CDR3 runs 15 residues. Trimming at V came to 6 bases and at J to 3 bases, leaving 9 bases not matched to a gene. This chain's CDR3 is CSVTRGTGGDYGYTF. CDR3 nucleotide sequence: TGCAGCGTCACTAGGGGGACAGGGGGGGACTATGGCTACACCTTC. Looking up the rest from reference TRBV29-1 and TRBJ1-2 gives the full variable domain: SAVISQKPSRDICQRGTSLTIQCQVDSQVTMMFWYRQQPGQSLTLIATANQGSEATYESGFVIDKFPISRPNLTFSTLTVSNMSPEDSSIYLCSVTRGTGGDYGYTFGSGTRLTVV.

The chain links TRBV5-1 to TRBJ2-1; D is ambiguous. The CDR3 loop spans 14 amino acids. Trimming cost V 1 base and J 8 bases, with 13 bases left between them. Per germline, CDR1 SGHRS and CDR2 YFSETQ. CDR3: CASSLSSPFDEQFF. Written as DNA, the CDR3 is TGCGCCAGCAGCTTGAGCTCCCCGTTCGATGAGCAGTTCTTC. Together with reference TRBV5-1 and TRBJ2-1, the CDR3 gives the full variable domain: KAGVTQTPRYLIKTRGQQVTLSCSPISGHRSVSWYQQTPGQGLQFLFEYFSETQRNKGNFPGRFSGRQFSNSRSEMNVSTLELGDSALYLCASSLSSPFDEQFFGPGTRLTVL.

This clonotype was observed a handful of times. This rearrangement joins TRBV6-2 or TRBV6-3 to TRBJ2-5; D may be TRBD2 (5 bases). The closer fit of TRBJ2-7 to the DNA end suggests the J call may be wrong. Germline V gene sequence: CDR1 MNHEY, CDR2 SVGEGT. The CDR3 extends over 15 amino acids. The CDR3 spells CASSYGGSGKNEQYF. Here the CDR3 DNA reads TGTGCCAGCAGTTACGGAGGATCGGGTAAAAACGAGCAGTACTTC.

The CDR3 DNA sequence: TGCGCCAGCAGCCAAGAAGCGTCTTTCTATTCACCCCTCCACTTT. It yields the protein CASSQEASFYSPLHF. The chain recombines TRBV4-1 with TRBJ1-6; D call uncertain. CDR3 length: 15 amino acids. V was shortened by 0 bases and J by 8 bases, with 11 bases between the two germline ends. Germline CDR1 is MGHRA and CDR2 is YSYEKL.

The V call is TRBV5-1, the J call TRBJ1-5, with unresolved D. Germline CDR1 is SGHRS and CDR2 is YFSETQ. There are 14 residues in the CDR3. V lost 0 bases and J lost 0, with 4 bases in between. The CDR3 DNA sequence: TGCGCCAGCAGCTTGGACCATAGCAATCAGCCCCAGCATTTT. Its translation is CASSLDHSNQPQHF.

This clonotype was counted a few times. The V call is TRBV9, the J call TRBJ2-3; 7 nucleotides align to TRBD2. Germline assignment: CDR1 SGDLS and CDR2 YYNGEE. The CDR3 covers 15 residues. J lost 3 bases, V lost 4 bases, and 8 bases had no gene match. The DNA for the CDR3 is TGTGCCAGCAGCTTGGGAGGGAGGCGGACAGATACGCAGTATTTT. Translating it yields CASSLGGRRTDTQYF. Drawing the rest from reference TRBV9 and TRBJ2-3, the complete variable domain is DSGVTQTPKHLITATGQRVTLRCSPRSGDLSVYWYQQSLDQGLQFLIQYYNGEERAKGNILERFSAQQFPDLHSELNLSSLELGDSALYFCASSLGGRRTDTQYFGPGTRLTVL.

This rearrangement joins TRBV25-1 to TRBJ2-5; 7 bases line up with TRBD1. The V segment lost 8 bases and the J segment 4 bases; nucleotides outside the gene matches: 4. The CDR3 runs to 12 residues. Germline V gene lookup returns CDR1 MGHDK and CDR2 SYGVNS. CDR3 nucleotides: TGTGCCAGCTCCACAGGGGCAGAGACCCAGTACTTC. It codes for CASSTGAETQYF.

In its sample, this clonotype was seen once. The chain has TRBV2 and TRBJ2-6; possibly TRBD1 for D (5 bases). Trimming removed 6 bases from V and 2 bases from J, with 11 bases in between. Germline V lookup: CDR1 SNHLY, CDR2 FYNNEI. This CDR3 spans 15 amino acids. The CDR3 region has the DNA TGTGCCAGCAGGCACAGGACCCCTGGGGCCAACGTCCTGACTTTC. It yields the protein CASRHRTPGANVLTF.

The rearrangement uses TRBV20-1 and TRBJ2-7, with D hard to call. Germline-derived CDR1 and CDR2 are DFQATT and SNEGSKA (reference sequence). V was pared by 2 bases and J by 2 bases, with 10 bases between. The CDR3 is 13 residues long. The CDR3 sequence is CSARPDPTYEQYF. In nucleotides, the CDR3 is TGCAGTGCTAGACCGGACCCTACCTACGAGCAGTACTTC.

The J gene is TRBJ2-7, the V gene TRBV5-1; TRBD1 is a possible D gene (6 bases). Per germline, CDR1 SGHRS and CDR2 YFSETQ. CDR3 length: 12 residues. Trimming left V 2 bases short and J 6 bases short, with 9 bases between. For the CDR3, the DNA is TGCGCCAGCAGCTTTGTGGGGGCCGAGCAGTACTTC. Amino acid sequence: CASSFVGAEQYF.